Each of the 27 T cell receptor beta chains below was sequenced from the same sample in a study of shared clonotypes between healthy human individuals. This table comes from immunoSEQ multiplex PCR, and its TCRdb copy is limited to in-frame clones, with some not included. Of 2 million to 3 million clones in the sample, approximately 93% were seen once. Sequencing was done on a sample of naive CD4+ T cells from PBMCs. Sample subset: CD45RA+ positively selected. The receptors stem from a man in his late teens or twenties in good health. Some clones in this sample may be carry-over from other donors' samples.

V is TRBV27 and J is TRBJ2-3; D possibly corresponds to TRBD2 (6 bases). CDR1 and CDR2 (germline): MNHEY, SMNVEV (reference sequence). Trimming removed 5 bases at V and 2 bases at J, with 11 bases between. The CDR3 is 14 residues long. The CDR3 DNA is TGTGCCAGCAGTCCGGGACTTTCCACAGATACGCAGTATTTT. Residues: CASSPGLSTDTQYF.

Details on this clone: At the DNA level, this CDR3 is encoded by other sequences in the same sample as well. This chain uses TRBV9 with TRBJ2-7, with 10 bases matching TRBD1. J was trimmed by 3 bases and V by 0 bases; bases with no gene match: 3. The germline CDR1 and CDR2 sequences are SGDLS and YYNGEE. The CDR3 runs to 15 residues. The CDR3 spells CASSVGGQGSYEQYF. The CDR3 DNA follows: TGTGCCAGCAGCGTAGGGGGACAGGGGAGCTACGAGCAGTACTTC.

The chain is built from TRBV14 and TRBJ2-1; perhaps TRBD1 as D (6 bases). The CDR3 consists of 17 residues. CDR1 and CDR2 (germline): SGHDN, FVKESK. V dropped 1 base and J dropped 9 bases, with 22 bases sitting between them. The CDR3 region is CASSQVQGNTRFGEQFF. Here the CDR3 DNA reads TGTGCCAGCAGCCAAGTTCAGGGGAATACGCGGTTCGGTGAGCAGTTCTTC.

The chain employs TRBV2 and TRBJ2-7; 9 nucleotides align to TRBD2. Germline CDR1 is SNHLY and CDR2 is FYNNEI. The junction had 3 bases not matched to a gene; V was cut back by 5 bases and J by 1 base. This CDR3 region has 14 residues. As DNA, the CDR3 is TGTGCCAGCAGTACTAGCGGGCCGTCCTACGAGCAGTACTTC. It codes for CASSTSGPSYEQYF.

The sample holds one count of this clone. This chain joins TRBV18 and TRBJ2-7, with a tentative D call TRBD1 (5 bases). Germline V lookup: CDR1 KGHSH, CDR2 LQKENI. This CDR3 has 15 amino acids. V was shortened by 2 bases and J by 6 bases, with 17 bases between the two germline ends. Written as DNA, the CDR3 is TGTGCCAGCTCACCATCAGGGCTTGCTGTGCGCGAGCAGTACTTC. It is translated as CASSPSGLAVREQYF.

This chain connects TRBV5-1 to TRBJ1-2; no firm D call. Germline V CDR1 and CDR2: SGHRS, YFSETQ. This CDR3 region has 14 residues. The V gene lost 0 bases and the J gene lost 0 bases, with 6 bases spanning the gap. Here the CDR3 DNA reads TGCGCCAGCAGCTTGGGCATAGCTAACTATGGCTACACCTTC. Amino acids: CASSLGIANYGYTF.

A word on this clone: At the DNA level, this CDR3 is encoded by other sequences in the same sample as well. The genes are TRBV7-8 and TRBJ2-3; D ambiguous. The CDR3 is 12 amino acids. CDR1 and CDR2 (germline): SGHVS, FQNEAQ. V was shortened by 5 bases and J by 0 bases, with 3 bases between the two germline ends. The CDR3 nucleotides are TGTGCCAGCAGCCCGAGCACAGATACGCAGTATTTT. Translated, it gives CASSPSTDTQYF. Together with reference TRBV7-8 and TRBJ2-3, the CDR3 gives the full variable domain: GAGVSQSPRYKVAKRGQDVALRCDPISGHVSLFWYQQALGQGPEFLTYFQNEAQLDKSGLPSDRFFAERPEGSVSTLKIQRTQQEDSAVYLCASSPSTDTQYFGPGTRLTVL.

V is TRBV27 and J is TRBJ2-7; D unclear. V was pared by 2 bases and J by 6 bases, with 17 bases between. CDR3 size: 15 residues. The germline gives CDR1 MNHEY, CDR2 SMNVEV (reference sequence). For the CDR3, the DNA is TGTGCCAGCAGTTTAAAAGTGGGTGGGGTTGGCGAGCAGTACTTC. This codes for CASSLKVGGVGEQYF.

V is TRBV11-2 and J is TRBJ2-3; D gene unclear. Trimming took 1 base from V and 0 from J, leaving 5 bases between them. Per the germline V gene, CDR1 is SGHAT and CDR2 is FQNNGV. This CDR3 comprises 14 residues. CDR3 sequence: CASSLGTSTDTQYF. CDR3 in DNA: TGTGCCAGCAGCTTAGGCACTAGCACAGATACGCAGTATTTT.

The rearrangement joins TRBV2 to TRBJ2-3, with D possibly matching TRBD1 (7 bases). The CDR3 runs to 18 residues. V was shortened by 0 bases and J by 4 bases, with 20 bases between the two germline ends. Germline V gives CDR1 SNHLY, CDR2 FYNNEI. CDR3 in amino acids: CASSEAGGGGRFADTQYF. The CDR3 DNA reads as TGTGCCAGCAGTGAAGCTGGAGGAGGGGGCCGGTTCGCAGATACGCAGTATTTT.

The V and J genes are TRBV7-9 and TRBJ1-1, with 8 bases fitting TRBD1. CDR1 is SEHNR and CDR2 is FQNEAQ in the germline V gene (reference sequence). V trimming: 3 bases; J trimming: 3 bases; junction bases outside the gene matches: 9. The CDR3 extends over 16 amino acids. The CDR3 loop reads CASSFRTGSGDTEAFF. CDR3 nucleotide sequence: TGTGCCAGCAGCTTTAGGACAGGGTCGGGGGACACTGAAGCTTTCTTT.

The genes are TRBV5-6 and TRBJ2-1; 7 bases are shared with TRBD2. Germline V CDR1 and CDR2: SGHDT, YYEEEE. The CDR3 sequence is 13 residues long. V lost 5 bases to trimming and J lost 15 bases; unmatched junction nucleotides: 14. DNA for the CDR3: TGTGCCAGCAGGACACGAGCGGGAAAGATGTGGTTCTTC. Its translation: CASRTRAGKMWFF.

The rearrangement uses TRBV6-5 and TRBJ2-5; no clear D gene. CDR3 length: 13 residues. Germline CDR1 is MNHEY and CDR2 is SVGAGI. The V gene lost 0 bases and the J gene lost 5 bases, with 7 bases spanning the gap. The CDR3 region has the DNA TGTGCCAGCAGTTACTCGATCCCCGAGACCCAGTACTTC. It is translated as CASSYSIPETQYF.

The rearrangement links TRBV9 to TRBJ1-2; no reliable D call. Trimming stripped 0 bases from V and 0 bases from J, with 9 bases between. Germline assignment: CDR1 SGDLS and CDR2 YYNGEE. The length of the CDR3 is 15 residues. The CDR3 is CASSVGPESNYGYTF. In DNA form, the CDR3 reads TGTGCCAGCAGCGTAGGCCCGGAATCTAACTATGGCTACACCTTC.

Turning to this clone: Its ends do not fully match the called genes, so a read error is possible. This sample includes further DNA sequences coding for the same CDR3. This chain uses TRBV6-1 with TRBJ1-2; D is ambiguous. CDR3 length: 14 residues. The germline V gene encodes CDR1 MNHNS and CDR2 SASEGT. The CDR3 sequence is CASTDGPKNYGYTF. DNA for the CDR3: TGCGCCAGCACCGACGGACCGAAAAACTATGGCTACACCTTC.

This chain connects TRBV20-1 to TRBJ2-7; D remains unclear. V was cut by 5 bases and J by 6 bases, with 11 bases left in between. This CDR3 region has 11 residues. Germline loops: CDR1 DFQATT, CDR2 SNEGSKA (reference sequence). Here the CDR3 DNA reads TGCAGTGCTTCACTCGCCACCGAGCAGTACTTC. It yields the protein CSASLATEQYF.

The V call is TRBV6-5, the J call TRBJ2-7; TRBD1 matches 9 bases. Per the germline V gene, CDR1 is MNHEY and CDR2 is SVGAGI. Germline trimming cut 4 bases from V and 4 bases from J; bases unmatched to any gene: 8. The CDR3 is 15 residues long. The chain's CDR3 is CASSSPDRGKYEQYF. The CDR3 nucleotides are TGTGCCAGCAGTTCCCCGGACAGGGGAAAATACGAGCAGTACTTC.

The V gene is TRBV19, the J gene TRBJ2-2, with 7 bases lining up with TRBD1. CDR1 and CDR2 (germline): LNHDA, SQIVND (reference sequence). Trimming took 5 bases from V and 0 from J; bases not matched to a gene: 0. The CDR3 has 14 amino acids. CDR3 DNA sequence: TGTGCCAGTAGTGGACAGGCGAACACCGGGGAGCTGTTTTTT. It encodes CASSGQANTGELFF.

V gene TRBV2 combines with J gene TRBJ1-5; 9 nucleotides agree with TRBD1. Germline CDR1 and CDR2: SNHLY and FYNNEI. J was trimmed by 4 bases and V by 5 bases; bases with no gene match: 6. The CDR3 is made up of 15 amino acids. In DNA, the CDR3 is TGTGCCAGCAGTTTTTCCGGGACAGGGAATCAGCCCCAGCATTTT. It codes for CASSFSGTGNQPQHF.

The CDR3 loop reads CASSLLGTPGNTIYF. The CDR3 DNA sequence: TGCGCCAGCAGCTTGTTGGGGACCCCTGGAAACACCATATATTTT. This chain links TRBV5-1 with TRBJ1-3, with a tentative D call TRBD1 (5 bases). The CDR3 runs to 15 residues. CDR1 is SGHRS and CDR2 is YFSETQ in the germline V gene. V lost 1 base and J 2 bases, leaving 10 bases between the germline ends.

This clone has a single count. The chain links TRBV28 to TRBJ1-2; no clear D. Trimming took off 2 bases at V and 6 bases at J, with 10 bases between the two ends. The CDR3 is 13 amino acids. CDR1 and CDR2 (germline): MDHEN, SYDVKM. For the CDR3, the DNA is TGTGCCAGCAGTTTAAACCTGAGCAATGGCTACACCTTC. It specifies CASSLNLSNGYTF.

This chain joins TRBV5-8 and TRBJ2-1; perhaps TRBD1 as D (7 bases). The V gene lost 2 bases and the J gene lost 2 bases, with 11 bases spanning the gap. This CDR3 is built from 15 residues. In germline, CDR1 is SGHTS, CDR2 YDEGEE. The CDR3 DNA follows: TGTGCCAGCAGCTTCGGGGGACAGCCCTACAATGAGCAGTTCTTC. This gives the protein CASSFGGQPYNEQFF.

The chain employs TRBV9 and TRBJ2-3; TRBD1 aligns across 9 bases. Per germline, CDR1 SGDLS and CDR2 YYNGEE. The CDR3 spans 15 residues. Trimming at V came to 3 bases and at J to 4 bases, leaving 6 bases not matched to a gene. The CDR3 nucleotides read TGTGCCAGCAGCGCGATGGGACAGGGCTCAGATACGCAGTATTTT. This translates into CASSAMGQGSDTQYF.

This chain joins TRBV7-8 and TRBJ1-2, with TRBD1 as a possible D gene (6 bases). V lost 2 bases and J 7 bases, leaving 11 bases between the germline ends. CDR1 SGHVS and CDR2 FQNEAQ come from the germline V gene. The CDR3 sequence is 13 residues long. In DNA, the CDR3 is TGTGCCAGCAGCTTAAGGGGGGAAGGTGGCTACACCTTC. It specifies CASSLRGEGGYTF.

The J gene is TRBJ1-1, the V gene TRBV5-1, with 9 nucleotides matching TRBD1. CDR3 size: 16 residues. Trimming removed 0 bases from V and 2 bases from J; junction bases left unmatched: 5. CDR1 is SGHRS, CDR2 YFSETQ, per germline. The CDR3 region has the DNA TGCGCCAGCAGCTTGGTAACAGGGGGCGTTAACACTGAAGCTTTCTTT. Amino acids: CASSLVTGGVNTEAFF.

The chain recombines TRBV4-3 with TRBJ2-7; 11 positions match TRBD2. The CDR3 is 13 amino acids. Looked up from germline, CDR1 is LGHNA and CDR2 is YSLEER. V was pared by 1 base and J by 9 bases, with 2 bases of the junction left unmatched. CDR3 residues: CASSQVAGGGQYF. For the CDR3, the DNA is TGCGCCAGCAGCCAAGTAGCGGGAGGGGGGCAGTACTTC.

This clone was recorded once. This chain connects TRBV27 to TRBJ2-7; D possibly corresponds to TRBD1 (7 bases). The CDR3 is 19 residues long. The germline gives CDR1 MNHEY, CDR2 SMNVEV (reference sequence). Between the trimmed V and J ends, which lost 1 base and 2 bases, there was a span of 24 bases. The CDR3 region is CASSLFGTDGLSGTYEQYF. DNA for the CDR3: TGTGCCAGCAGTTTATTTGGGACAGACGGACTTAGCGGCACCTACGAGCAGTACTTC.